This passage covers 3 T cell receptor beta chains from one sample sequenced in a study of T cell changes during pregnancy in multiple sclerosis. Generated by immunoSEQ multiplex PCR, the TCRdb table keeps only in-frame clones and is missing some. The table shows roughly 48,000 clones, with around 92% occurring only once. The sequencing here drew on CD4+ T cells from peripheral blood mononuclear cells, taken in the second trimester of pregnancy. These receptors came from a female donor in good health, enrolled as a control in a pregnancy study.

J is TRBJ1-1 and V is TRBV11-1; 8 bases fit TRBD1. Germline CDR1 and CDR2: SGHAT and FQDESV (reference sequence). The CDR3 runs 14 residues. Trimming removed 3 bases from V and 1 base from J; junction bases left unmatched: 1. CDR3 protein: CASSLTGENTEAFF. The CDR3 coding sequence is TGTGCCAGCAGCTTGACAGGGGAGAACACTGAAGCTTTCTTT.

The J gene is TRBJ2-1, the V gene TRBV6-6; 12 nucleotides match TRBD2. Per germline, CDR1 MNHNY and CDR2 SVGAGI (reference sequence). This CDR3 region has 16 residues. V dropped 7 bases and J dropped 7; count of bases not matched to a gene: 11. The CDR3, as DNA: TGTGCCAGCAATCGGGGCCCCGGACTAGCGGGGAATGAGCAGTTCTTC. This translates into CASNRGPGLAGNEQFF.

The chain links TRBV29-1 to TRBJ2-2; 8 bases map to TRBD1. With 6 bases clipped from V and 3 bases from J, the junction kept 15 bases outside the gene matches. The germline V gene encodes CDR1 SQVTM and CDR2 ANQGSEA. The CDR3 runs to 17 residues. The CDR3 sequence is CSVSINPGGGYTGELFF. The CDR3 DNA reads as TGCAGCGTATCTATAAATCCAGGGGGCGGGTACACCGGGGAGCTGTTTTTT.